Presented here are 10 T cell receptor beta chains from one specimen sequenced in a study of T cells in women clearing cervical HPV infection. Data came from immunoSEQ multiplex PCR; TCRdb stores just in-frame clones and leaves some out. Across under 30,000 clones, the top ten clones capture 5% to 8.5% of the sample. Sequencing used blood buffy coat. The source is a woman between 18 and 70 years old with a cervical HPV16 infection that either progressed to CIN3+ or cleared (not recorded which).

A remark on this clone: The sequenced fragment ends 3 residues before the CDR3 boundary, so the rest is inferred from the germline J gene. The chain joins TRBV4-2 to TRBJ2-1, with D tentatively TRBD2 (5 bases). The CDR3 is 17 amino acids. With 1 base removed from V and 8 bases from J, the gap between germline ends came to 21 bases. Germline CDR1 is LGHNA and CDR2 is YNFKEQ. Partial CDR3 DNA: TGTGCCAGCAGCCAAGCAACCCTATTGGTTGGCGGGCATGAG. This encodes CASSQATLLVGGHE. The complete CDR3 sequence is CASSQATLLVGGHEQFF.

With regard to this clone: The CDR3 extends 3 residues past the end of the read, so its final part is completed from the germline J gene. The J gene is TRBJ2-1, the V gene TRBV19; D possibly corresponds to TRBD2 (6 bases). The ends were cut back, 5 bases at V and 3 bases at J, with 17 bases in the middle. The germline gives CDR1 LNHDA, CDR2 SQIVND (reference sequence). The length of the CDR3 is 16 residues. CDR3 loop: CASSLLRTNLYNEQFF. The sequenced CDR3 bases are TGTGCCAGTAGTCTCCTTAGGACTAACCTCTACAATGAG.

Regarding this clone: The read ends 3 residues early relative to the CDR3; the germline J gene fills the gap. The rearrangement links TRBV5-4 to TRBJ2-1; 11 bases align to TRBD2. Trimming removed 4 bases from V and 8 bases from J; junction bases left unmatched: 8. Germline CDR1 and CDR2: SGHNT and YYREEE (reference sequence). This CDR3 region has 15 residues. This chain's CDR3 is CASSATSGIIDEQFF. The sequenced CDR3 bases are TGTGCCAGCAGCGCGACTAGCGGGATTATCGATGAG.

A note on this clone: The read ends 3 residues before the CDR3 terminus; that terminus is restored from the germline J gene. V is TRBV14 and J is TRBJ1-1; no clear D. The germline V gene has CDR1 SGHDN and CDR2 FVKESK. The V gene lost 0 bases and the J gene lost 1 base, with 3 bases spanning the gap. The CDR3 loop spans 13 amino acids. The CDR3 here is CASSQDRNTEAFF. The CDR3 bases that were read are TGTGCCAGCAGCCAAGATAGGAACACTGAA.

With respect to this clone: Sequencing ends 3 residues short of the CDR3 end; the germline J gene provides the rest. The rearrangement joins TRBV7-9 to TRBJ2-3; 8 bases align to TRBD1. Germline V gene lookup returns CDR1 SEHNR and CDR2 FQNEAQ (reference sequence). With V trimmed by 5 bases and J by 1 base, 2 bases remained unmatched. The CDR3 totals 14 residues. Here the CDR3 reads CASSLDRGTDTQYF. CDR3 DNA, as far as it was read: TGTGCCAGCAGCCTGGACAGGGGCACAGATACG.

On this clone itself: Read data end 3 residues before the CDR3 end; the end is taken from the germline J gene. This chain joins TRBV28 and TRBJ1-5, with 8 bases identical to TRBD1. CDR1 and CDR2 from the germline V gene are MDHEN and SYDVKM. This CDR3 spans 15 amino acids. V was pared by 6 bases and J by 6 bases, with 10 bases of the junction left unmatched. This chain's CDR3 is CASRLTQGAVQPQHF. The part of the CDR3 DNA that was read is TGTGCCAGCAGACTCACTCAGGGGGCGGTTCAGCCC. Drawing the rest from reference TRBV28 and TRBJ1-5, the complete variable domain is DVKVTQSSRYLVKRTGEKVFLECVQDMDHENMFWYRQDPGLGLRLIYFSYDVKMKEKGDIPEGYSVSREKKERFSLILESASTNQTSMYLCASRLTQGAVQPQHFGDGTRLSIL.

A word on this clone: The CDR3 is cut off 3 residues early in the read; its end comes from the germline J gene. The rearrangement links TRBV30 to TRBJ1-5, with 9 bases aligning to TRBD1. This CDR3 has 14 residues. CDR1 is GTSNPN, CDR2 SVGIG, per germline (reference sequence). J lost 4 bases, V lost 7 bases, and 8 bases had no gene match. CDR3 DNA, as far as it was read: TGTGCCTTTTCCACGGACAGGGGAAATCAGCCC. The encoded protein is CAFSTDRGNQP. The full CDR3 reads CAFSTDRGNQPQHF.

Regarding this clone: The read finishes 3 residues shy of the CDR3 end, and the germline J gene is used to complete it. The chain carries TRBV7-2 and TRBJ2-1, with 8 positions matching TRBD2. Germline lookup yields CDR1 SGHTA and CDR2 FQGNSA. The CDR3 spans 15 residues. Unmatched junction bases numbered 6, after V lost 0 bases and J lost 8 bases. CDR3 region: CASSLARTSSHEQFF. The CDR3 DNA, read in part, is TGTGCCAGCAGCTTAGCTCGGACTAGCAGCCATGAG.

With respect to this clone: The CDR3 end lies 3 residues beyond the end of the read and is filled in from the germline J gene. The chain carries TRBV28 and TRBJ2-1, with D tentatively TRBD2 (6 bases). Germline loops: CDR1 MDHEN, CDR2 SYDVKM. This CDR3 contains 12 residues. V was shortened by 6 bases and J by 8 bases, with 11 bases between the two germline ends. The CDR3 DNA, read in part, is TGTGCCAGCAGCCAAGGAGGGCATGAG. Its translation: CASSQGGHE. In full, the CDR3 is CASSQGGHEQFF. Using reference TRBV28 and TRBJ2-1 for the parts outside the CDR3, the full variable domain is DVKVTQSSRYLVKRTGEKVFLECVQDMDHENMFWYRQDPGLGLRLIYFSYDVKMKEKGDIPEGYSVSREKKERFSLILESASTNQTSMYLCASSQGGHEQFFGPGTRLTVL.

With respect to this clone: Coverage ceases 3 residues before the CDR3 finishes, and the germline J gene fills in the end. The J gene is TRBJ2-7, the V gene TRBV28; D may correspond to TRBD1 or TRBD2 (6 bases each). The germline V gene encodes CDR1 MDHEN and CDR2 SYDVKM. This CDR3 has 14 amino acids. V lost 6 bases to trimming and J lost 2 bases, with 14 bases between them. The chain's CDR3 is CASSLAGHTYEQYF. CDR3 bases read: TGTGCCAGCAGCCTTGCGGGACACACCTACGAG.